This T cell receptor (beta chain) was sequenced in a study of metastatic and nonmetastatic thyroid tumors (TCRdb year 2020). Regarding the study in general: Repertoires were compared across peripheral blood and tumor or nodule tissue samples from malignant and benign thyroid patients. Overall study results and their limits: TCR beta diversity was reported as significantly higher in malignant tumors than in benign nodules, in both blood and tumor samples.

Libraries came from PCR. This sample was sequenced with an Illumina HiSeq 4000. High-throughput sequencing was used to profile the CDR3 region of the TCR beta-chain in every patient. The paper's processing steps were these. The researchers built a classifier to tell apart papillary thyroid cancer patients with distant metastasis, based on CDR3 differences among clinicopathological groups. To measure repertoire diversity the researchers used the Shannon index, while the Morisita-Horn index served to gauge how similar the tumor and blood repertoires were. TCRdb itself trimmed the public reads at Q25 with fastp, ran MiXCR and retained productive beta chains. None of the V and J calls come from the authors' own analysis; TCRdb made them. This sample lists more than 20,000 clones; 10% to 15% were detected once. The ten most abundant clones make up 4% to 6% of the sample. Including cysteine and phenylalanine, the CDR3 has 14 amino acids. CDR3 DNA is the only sequence kept; it has 42 bases, read in frame from the first base. Based on the germline V gene (reference sequence), the CDR1 and CDR2 sequences are DFQATT and SNEGSKA. V drops 4 bases and J drops 6 bases, leaving 18 bases in between.

No treatment had been received by any patient before thyroid surgery. Patient clinical samples collected from about 2011 to 2019 were retrospectively analysed using T-cell receptor beta sequencing. This clone was seen many times. Its antigen is unknown. No base qualities exist here, and no much larger clone lies one base off it. Other DNA variants within this sample encode the same CDR3. The clonotype was recovered from a female donor with papillary thyroid cancer or a benign thyroid nodule (not recorded which). Some clones in this sample may be carry-over from other donors' samples. The V gene is TRBV20-1 and the J gene is TRBJ1-2, with a weak D call of TRBD1 (5 bases match). Sequencing input: blood. The CDR3 protein: CSATLGRGINGYTF. Read as DNA, the sequence is TGCAGTGCTACCTTGGGGCGGGGAATCAATGGCTACACCTTC.